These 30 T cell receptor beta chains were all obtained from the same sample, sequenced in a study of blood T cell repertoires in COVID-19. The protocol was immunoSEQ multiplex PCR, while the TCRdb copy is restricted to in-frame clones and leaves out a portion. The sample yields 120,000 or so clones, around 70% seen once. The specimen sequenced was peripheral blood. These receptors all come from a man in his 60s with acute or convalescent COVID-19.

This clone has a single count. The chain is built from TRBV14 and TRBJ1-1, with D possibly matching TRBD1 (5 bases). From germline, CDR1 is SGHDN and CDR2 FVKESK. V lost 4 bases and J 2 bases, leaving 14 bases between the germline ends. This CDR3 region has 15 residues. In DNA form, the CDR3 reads TGTGCCAGCAGCCGAGGACATAGGGGAAACACTGAAGCTTTCTTT. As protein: CASSRGHRGNTEAFF.

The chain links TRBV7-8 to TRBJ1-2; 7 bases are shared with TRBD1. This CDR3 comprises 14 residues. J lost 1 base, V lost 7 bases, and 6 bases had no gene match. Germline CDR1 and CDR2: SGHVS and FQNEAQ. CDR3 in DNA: TGTGCCAGCACCCGAGGGGGCTATAACTATGGCTACACCTTC. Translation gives CASTRGGYNYGYTF.

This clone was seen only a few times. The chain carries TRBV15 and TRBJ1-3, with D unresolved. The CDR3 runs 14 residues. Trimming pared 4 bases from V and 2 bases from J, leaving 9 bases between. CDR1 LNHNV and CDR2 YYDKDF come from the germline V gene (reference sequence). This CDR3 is CATSTGFPGNTIYF. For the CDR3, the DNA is TGTGCCACCAGCACGGGGTTCCCTGGAAACACCATATATTTT. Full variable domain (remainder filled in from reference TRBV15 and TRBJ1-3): DAMVIQNPRYQVTQFGKPVTLSCSQTLNHNVMYWYQQKSSQAPKLLFHYYDKDFNNEADTPDNFQSRRPNTSFCFLDIRSPGLGDTAMYLCATSTGFPGNTIYFGEGSWLTVV.

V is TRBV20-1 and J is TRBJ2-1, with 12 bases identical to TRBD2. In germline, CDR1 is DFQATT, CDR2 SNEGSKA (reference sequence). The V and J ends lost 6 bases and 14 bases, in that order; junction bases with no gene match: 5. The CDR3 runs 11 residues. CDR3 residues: CSAALAGGKFF. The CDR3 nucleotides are TGCAGTGCCGCACTAGCGGGGGGCAAGTTCTTC.

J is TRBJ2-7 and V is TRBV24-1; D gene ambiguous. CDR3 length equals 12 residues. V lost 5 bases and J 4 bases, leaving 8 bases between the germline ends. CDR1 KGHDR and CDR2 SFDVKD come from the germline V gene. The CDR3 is CATSAVGYEQYF. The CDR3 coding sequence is TGTGCCACCAGTGCGGTCGGGTACGAGCAGTACTTC.

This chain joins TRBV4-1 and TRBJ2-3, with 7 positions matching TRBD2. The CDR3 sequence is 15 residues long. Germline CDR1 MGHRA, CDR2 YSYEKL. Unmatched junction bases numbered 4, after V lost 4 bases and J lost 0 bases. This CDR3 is CASSRGTISTDTQYF. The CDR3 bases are TGCGCCAGCAGCCGGGGGACTATCAGCACAGATACGCAGTATTTT.

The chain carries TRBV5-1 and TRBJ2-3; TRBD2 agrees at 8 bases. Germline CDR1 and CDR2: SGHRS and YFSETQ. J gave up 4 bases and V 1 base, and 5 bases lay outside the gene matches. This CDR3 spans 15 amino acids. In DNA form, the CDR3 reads TGCGCCAGCAGCTTGAGAGCGGGGGAGTCAGATACGCAGTATTTT. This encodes CASSLRAGESDTQYF.

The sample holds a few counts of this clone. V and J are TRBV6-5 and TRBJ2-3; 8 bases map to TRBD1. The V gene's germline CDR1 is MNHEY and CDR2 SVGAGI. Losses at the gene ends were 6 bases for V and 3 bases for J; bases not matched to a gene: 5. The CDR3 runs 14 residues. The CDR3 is CASSRQGQTDTQYF. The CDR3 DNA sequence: TGTGCCAGCAGCCGACAGGGGCAAACAGATACGCAGTATTTT.

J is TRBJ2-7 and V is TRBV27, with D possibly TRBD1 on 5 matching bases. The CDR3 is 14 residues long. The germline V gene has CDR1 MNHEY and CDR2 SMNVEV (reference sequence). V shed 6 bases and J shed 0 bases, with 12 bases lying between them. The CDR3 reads CASRSPDNSYEQYF. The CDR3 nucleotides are TGTGCCAGCAGGTCCCCGGACAACTCCTACGAGCAGTACTTC.

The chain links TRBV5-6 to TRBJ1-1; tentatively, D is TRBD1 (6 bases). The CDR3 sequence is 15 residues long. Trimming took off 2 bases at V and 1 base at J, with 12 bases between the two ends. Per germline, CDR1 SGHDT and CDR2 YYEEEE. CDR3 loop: CASSFEQGWNTEAFF. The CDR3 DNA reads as TGTGCCAGCAGCTTCGAACAGGGCTGGAACACTGAAGCTTTCTTT.

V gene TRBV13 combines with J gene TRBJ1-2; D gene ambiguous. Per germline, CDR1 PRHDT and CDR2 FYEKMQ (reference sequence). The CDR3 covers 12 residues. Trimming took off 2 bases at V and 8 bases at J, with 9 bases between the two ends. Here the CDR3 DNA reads TGTGCCAGCAGCTTACCCGATCTAGGCTACACCTTC. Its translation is CASSLPDLGYTF.

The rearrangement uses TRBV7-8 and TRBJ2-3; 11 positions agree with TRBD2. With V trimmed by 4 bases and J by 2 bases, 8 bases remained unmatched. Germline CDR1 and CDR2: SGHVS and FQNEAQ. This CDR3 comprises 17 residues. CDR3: CASSSTKTSGITDTQYF. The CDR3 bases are TGTGCCAGCAGCTCCACCAAGACTAGCGGGATCACAGATACGCAGTATTTT.

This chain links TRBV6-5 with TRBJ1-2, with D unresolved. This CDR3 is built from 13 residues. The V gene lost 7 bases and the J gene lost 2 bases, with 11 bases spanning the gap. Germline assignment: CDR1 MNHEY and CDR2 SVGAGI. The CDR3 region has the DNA TGTGCCAGCACAAGATTGGCAAACTATGGCTACACCTTC. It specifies CASTRLANYGYTF.

In nucleotides, the CDR3 is TGTGCCAGCCAAGCGTGGATTGGGAATGAGCAGTTCTTC. Its protein is CASQAWIGNEQFF. The chain employs TRBV2 and TRBJ2-1; D remains ambiguous. Trimming left V 8 bases short and J 7 bases short, with 15 bases between. Germline V gene data show CDR1 as SNHLY and CDR2 as FYNNEI. The CDR3 runs 13 residues.

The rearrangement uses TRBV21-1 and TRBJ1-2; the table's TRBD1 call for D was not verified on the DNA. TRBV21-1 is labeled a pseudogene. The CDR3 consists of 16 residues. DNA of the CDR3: TGTGCCAGCAGCAAAGTCAGAGACAGGGGGTATGTGGGCTACACCTTC. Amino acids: CASSKVRDRGYVGYTF.

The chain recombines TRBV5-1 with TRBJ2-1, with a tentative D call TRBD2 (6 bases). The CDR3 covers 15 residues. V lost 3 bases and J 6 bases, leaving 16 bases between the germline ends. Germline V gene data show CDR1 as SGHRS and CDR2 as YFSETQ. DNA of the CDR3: TGCGCCAGCAGCTCTTCATTTAACGGGGGCAATGAGCAGTTCTTC. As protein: CASSSSFNGGNEQFF.

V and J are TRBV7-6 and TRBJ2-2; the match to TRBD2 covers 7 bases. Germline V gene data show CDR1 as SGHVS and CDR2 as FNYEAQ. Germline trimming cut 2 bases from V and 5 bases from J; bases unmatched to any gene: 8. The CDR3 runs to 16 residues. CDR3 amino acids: CASSLRRSSGTGELFF. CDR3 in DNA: TGTGCCAGCAGCTTAAGGCGGTCTAGCGGTACCGGGGAGCTGTTTTTT.

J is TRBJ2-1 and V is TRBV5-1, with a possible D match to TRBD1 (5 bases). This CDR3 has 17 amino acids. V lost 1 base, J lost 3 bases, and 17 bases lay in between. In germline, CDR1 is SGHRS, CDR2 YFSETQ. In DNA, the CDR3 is TGCGCCAGCAGCTTGAGCAGGGTGCTGGAGAACTACAATGAGCAGTTCTTC. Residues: CASSLSRVLENYNEQFF.

The CDR3 DNA reads TGTGCCACCCCCCGGGGACTAGCGGGAGAAACGAACACCGGGGAGCTGTTTTTT. Encoded protein: CATPRGLAGETNTGELFF. The chain joins TRBV2 to TRBJ2-2, with 14 positions matching TRBD2. This CDR3 is built from 18 residues. J lost 0 bases, V lost 10 bases, and 10 bases had no gene match. Germline CDR1 is SNHLY and CDR2 is FYNNEI. Full variable domain (remainder filled in from reference TRBV2 and TRBJ2-2): EPEVTQTPSHQVTQMGQEVILRCVPISNHLYFYWYRQILGQKVEFLVSFYNNEISEKSEIFDDQFSVERPDGSNFTLKIRSTKLEDSAMYFCATPRGLAGETNTGELFFGEGSRLTVL.

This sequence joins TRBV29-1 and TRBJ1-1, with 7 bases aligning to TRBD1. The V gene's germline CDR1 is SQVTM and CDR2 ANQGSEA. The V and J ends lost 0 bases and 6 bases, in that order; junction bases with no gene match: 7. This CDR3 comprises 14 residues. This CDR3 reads CSVEDGRGIAEAFF. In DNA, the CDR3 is TGCAGCGTTGAAGATGGCAGGGGGATCGCTGAAGCTTTCTTT.

CDR3 protein: CASSLGSGTSGYNEQFF. In DNA form, the CDR3 reads TGTGCCAGCAGCTTAGGATCCGGGACTAGCGGATACAATGAGCAGTTCTTC. The chain joins TRBV11-3 to TRBJ2-1; the match to TRBD2 covers 11 bases. Trimming took 1 base from V and 4 from J; bases not matched to a gene: 6. Germline V gene data show CDR1 as SGHNT and CDR2 as YENEEA. The CDR3 is 17 residues long.

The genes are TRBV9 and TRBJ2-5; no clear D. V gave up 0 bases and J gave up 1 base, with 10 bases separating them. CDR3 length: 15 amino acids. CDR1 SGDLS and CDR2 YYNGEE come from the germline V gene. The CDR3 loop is CASSVGSSPQETQYF. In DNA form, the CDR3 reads TGTGCCAGCAGCGTAGGTTCCAGTCCCCAAGAGACCCAGTACTTC. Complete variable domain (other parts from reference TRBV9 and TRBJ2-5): DSGVTQTPKHLITATGQRVTLRCSPRSGDLSVYWYQQSLDQGLQFLIQYYNGEERAKGNILERFSAQQFPDLHSELNLSSLELGDSALYFCASSVGSSPQETQYFGPGTRLLVL.

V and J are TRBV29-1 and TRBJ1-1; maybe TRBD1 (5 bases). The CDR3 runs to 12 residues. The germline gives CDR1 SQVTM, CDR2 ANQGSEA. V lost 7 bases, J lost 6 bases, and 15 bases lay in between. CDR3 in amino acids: CSALGREPEAFF. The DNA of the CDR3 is TGCAGCGCCCTGGGGCGGGAACCTGAAGCTTTCTTT.

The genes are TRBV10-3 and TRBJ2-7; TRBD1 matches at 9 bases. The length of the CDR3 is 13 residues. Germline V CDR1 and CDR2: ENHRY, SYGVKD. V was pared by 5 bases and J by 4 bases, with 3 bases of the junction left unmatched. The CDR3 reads CAISRDREYEQYF. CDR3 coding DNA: TGTGCCATCAGTAGGGACAGGGAATACGAGCAGTACTTC.

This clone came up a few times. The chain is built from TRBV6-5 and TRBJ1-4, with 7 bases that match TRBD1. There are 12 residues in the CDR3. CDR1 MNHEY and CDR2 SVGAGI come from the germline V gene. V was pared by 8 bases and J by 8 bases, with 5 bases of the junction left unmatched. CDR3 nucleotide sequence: TGTGCCAGCGGGGACAGAGGGGAAAAACTGTTTTTT. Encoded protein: CASGDRGEKLFF.

DNA for the CDR3: TGTGCCTGGAGTCCCCCGGGACAGCACTTAGCCAAAAACATTCAGTACTTC. Translation gives CAWSPPGQHLAKNIQYF. V is TRBV30 and J is TRBJ2-4; TRBD1 agrees at 7 bases. CDR3 length equals 17 residues. The V and J ends lost 2 bases and 0 bases, in that order; junction bases with no gene match: 10. Germline CDR1 reads GTSNPN; CDR2 reads SVGIG (reference sequence).

For the CDR3, the DNA is TGCGCCACCGGGGTGAGAGGCACAGATACGCAGTATTTT. It is translated as CATGVRGTDTQYF. The chain uses TRBV5-1 and TRBJ2-3; D may be TRBD2 (5 bases). The germline CDR1 and CDR2 sequences are SGHRS and YFSETQ. V was cut by 9 bases and J by 1 base, with 12 bases left in between. This CDR3 is 13 amino acids long.

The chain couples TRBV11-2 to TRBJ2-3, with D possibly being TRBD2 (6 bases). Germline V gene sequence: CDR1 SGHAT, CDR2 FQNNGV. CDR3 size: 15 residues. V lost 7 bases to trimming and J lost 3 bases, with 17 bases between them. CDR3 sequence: CASTGSPRGTDTQYF. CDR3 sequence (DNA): TGTGCCAGCACCGGGAGTCCACGGGGGACAGATACGCAGTATTTT.

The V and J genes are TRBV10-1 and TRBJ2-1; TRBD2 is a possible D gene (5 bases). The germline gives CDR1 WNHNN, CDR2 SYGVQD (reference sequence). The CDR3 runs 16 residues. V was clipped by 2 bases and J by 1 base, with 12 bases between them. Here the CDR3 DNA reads TGCGCCAGCAGTGAGGGTGGGAGTCGGTCCTACAATGAGCAGTTCTTC. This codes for CASSEGGSRSYNEQFF.

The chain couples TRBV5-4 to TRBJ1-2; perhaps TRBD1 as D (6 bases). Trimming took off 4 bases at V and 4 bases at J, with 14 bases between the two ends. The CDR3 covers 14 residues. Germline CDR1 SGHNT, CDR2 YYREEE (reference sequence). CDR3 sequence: CASSRLQGLYGYTF. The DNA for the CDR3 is TGTGCCAGCAGCCGACTGCAGGGGCTCTATGGCTACACCTTC.